This T cell receptor beta chain was identified in a study of T cell responses to AZD1222 COVID-19 vaccine. The V and J ends lost 8 bases and 4 bases, in that order; junction bases with no gene match: 4. The CDR3 has 13 residues. Germline V lookup: CDR1 MDHEN, CDR2 SYDVKM. With respect to this clone: Antigen specificity is unknown.

TCRdb's copy holds only in-frame clones and misses some; the assay was immunoSEQ multiplex PCR. The sample lists over 45,000 clones, roughly 90% occurring once. Broader study findings: The donor group comprised mostly white British people and more females; the analysis possibly underestimated clonal diversity.

Sequenced here: peripheral blood, sampled on day 0 of AZD1222 vaccination. The source is an adult in good health. The chain employs TRBV28 and TRBJ2-7, with 11 positions matching TRBD2. The CDR3 DNA is TGTGCCAGCCTCGGGACTAGCGGATACGAGCAGTACTTC. This gives the protein CASLGTSGYEQYF.